This T cell receptor (beta chain) was recorded in a study of CD8 T cells in ankylosing spondylitis. Overall study findings and caveats: Peripheral blood held disease-linked clones only at relatively low frequency, and these were CD8+. Ankylosing spondylitis blood seemed to carry a telltale TCR beta motif made of eight highly homologous variants. Reports say disease-linked clones showed up significantly more in matched ankylosing spondylitis synovial fluid.

About this clonotype itself: Its target is not known.

With molecular barcodes, quantitative 5'-RACE was used to make the TCR beta libraries. TCRdb re-derived calls from the 5' RACE reads in MiXCR, one entry per CDR3 protein. The sample shows around 150,000 distinct CDR3 sequences, 44% of them seen only once. This CDR3 contains 13 residues. V was shortened by 10 bases and J by 5 bases, with 15 bases between the two germline ends. CDR1 and CDR2 (germline): MDHEN, SYDVKM. The sample taken for sequencing was synovial fluid, either unsorted or a sorted T cell fraction (not recorded which). The V gene is TRBV28, the J gene TRBJ2-4, with a weak D call TRBD1 (6 bases). The clonotype was recovered from a male donor with ankylosing spondylitis. In DNA form, the CDR3 reads TGTGCCACGAGACAGGATTCGGAAAACATTCAGTACTTC. Protein product: CATRQDSENIQYF.